The 4 T cell receptor beta chains below were found in one sample sequenced in a study of T cell repertoires in cytomegalovirus infection. These receptors lack a known antigen. TCRdb recomputed calls from the reads with MiXCR, one row per CDR3 protein. The data show some 500,000 distinct CDR3 sequences, with approximately 40% seen just once and 48% held by the top ten. The sequencing here drew on cultured PBMCs, taken from culture after CMV antigen stimulation. These receptors were obtained from a human donor in good health (CMV status not recorded). Some clones in this sample may be carry-over from other donors' samples.

V is TRBV6-5 and J is TRBJ1-5; D remains unclear. The germline CDR1 and CDR2 sequences are MNHEY and SVGAGI. V was cut by 10 bases and J by 1 base, with 11 bases left in between. There are 13 residues in the CDR3. CDR3 DNA sequence: TGTGCCACATCGGGTGGGAGCAATCAGCCCCAGCATTTT. Its translation: CATSGGSNQPQHF.

The chain has TRBV7-2 and TRBJ2-7, with 8 bases fitting TRBD1. With 6 bases clipped from V and 2 bases from J, the junction kept 6 bases outside the gene matches. Germline assignment: CDR1 SGHTA and CDR2 FQGNSA. This CDR3 is 14 amino acids long. CDR3 sequence reads: CASSAQGGAYEQYF. CDR3 nucleotide sequence: TGTGCCAGCAGTGCACAGGGGGGCGCCTACGAGCAGTACTTC. Together with reference TRBV7-2 and TRBJ2-7, the CDR3 gives the full variable domain: GAGVSQSPSNKVTEKGKDVELRCDPISGHTALYWYRQSLGQGLEFLIYFQGNSAPDKSGLPSDRFSAERTGGSVSTLTIQRTQQEDSAVYLCASSAQGGAYEQYFGPGTRLTVT.

This clonotype appeared a single time. V is TRBV2 and J is TRBJ2-7; no definite D call. V dropped 5 bases and J dropped 3 bases, with 8 bases sitting between them. CDR3 length: 12 amino acids. Looked up from germline, CDR1 is SNHLY and CDR2 is FYNNEI. The CDR3: CASSTASYEQYF. CDR3 DNA: TGTGCCAGCAGTACGGCTAGCTACGAGCAGTACTTC. The complete variable domain, with remaining parts taken from reference TRBV2 and TRBJ2-7, reads EPEVTQTPSHQVTQMGQEVILRCVPISNHLYFYWYRQILGQKVEFLVSFYNNEISEKSEIFDDQFSVERPDGSNFTLKIRSTKLEDSAMYFCASSTASYEQYFGPGTRLTVT.

V and J are TRBV27 and TRBJ1-6; a possible D gene is TRBD1 (5 bases). The CDR3 has 18 amino acids. Trimming stripped 3 bases from V and 4 bases from J, with 19 bases between. Germline V gene lookup returns CDR1 MNHEY and CDR2 SMNVEV (reference sequence). The CDR3, as DNA: TGTGCCAGCAGTTTGGTTGGGGGGTCCCAAGATTATAATTCACCCCTCCACTTT. It encodes CASSLVGGSQDYNSPLHF.